The next 17 T cell receptor beta chains were all read from a single sample in a study of beta chain features in type 1 diabetes. Expressed TCRB transcripts were sequenced because the isolated RNA had all been reverse transcribed beforehand. Generated by immunoSEQ multiplex PCR, the TCRdb table keeps only in-frame clones and is missing some. The sample yields hundreds of thousands of clones, roughly two thirds seen once. The specimen was naive CD4+ T cells from blood. Receptor source: a young man in good health.

The chain couples TRBV29-1 to TRBJ2-5; D is possibly TRBD1 (5 bases). CDR1 and CDR2 from the germline V gene are SQVTM and ANQGSEA. CDR3 length equals 11 residues. The V end lost 7 bases, the J end lost 2 bases, and 8 bases lay between the germline ends. The CDR3 region has the DNA TGCAGCGGGGGCCCTCAAGAGACCCAGTACTTC. Translating gives CSGGPQETQYF.

This rearrangement joins TRBV7-8 to TRBJ2-3; 8 bases are shared with TRBD2. The trim removed 2 bases at V and 1 base at J, leaving 5 bases unmatched. Germline V gene data show CDR1 as SGHVS and CDR2 as FQNEAQ. The CDR3 covers 16 residues. The CDR3 DNA reads TGTGCCAGCAGCTTAAGTATTAGCGGGGGCACAGATACGCAGTATTTT. It codes for CASSLSISGGTDTQYF. The whole variable domain, filled in from reference TRBV7-8 and TRBJ2-3, reads GAGVSQSPRYKVAKRGQDVALRCDPISGHVSLFWYQQALGQGPEFLTYFQNEAQLDKSGLPSDRFFAERPEGSVSTLKIQRTQQEDSAVYLCASSLSISGGTDTQYFGPGTRLTVL.

In regard to this clone: Other DNA variants within this sample encode the same CDR3. The V gene is TRBV29-1, the J gene TRBJ1-1; maybe TRBD1 (6 bases). With 6 bases removed from V and 1 base from J, the gap between germline ends came to 6 bases. CDR3 size: 11 residues. Germline V gene data show CDR1 as SQVTM and CDR2 as ANQGSEA. DNA of the CDR3: TGCAGCGTGACAGGGAACACTGAAGCTTTCTTT. This codes for CSVTGNTEAFF.

V gene TRBV2 combines with J gene TRBJ2-1, with D possibly matching TRBD1 (7 bases). Trimming removed 9 bases from V and 1 base from J, with 10 bases in between. The germline gives CDR1 SNHLY, CDR2 FYNNEI. This CDR3 has 13 amino acids. CDR3 in amino acids: CARQGTSYNEQFF. The CDR3 bases are TGTGCCAGACAGGGGACTTCCTACAATGAGCAGTTCTTC.

A few counts support this clone. The chain has TRBV10-3 and TRBJ1-6; TRBD1 might be the D (6 bases). The CDR3 sequence is 14 residues long. Germline CDR1 reads ENHRY; CDR2 reads SYGVKD. V shed 1 base and J shed 7 bases, with 8 bases lying between them. The CDR3 coding sequence is TGTGCCATCAGTGAGTACGACAGGAATTCACCCCTCCACTTT. This sequence encodes CAISEYDRNSPLHF.

The chain employs TRBV2 and TRBJ2-7; D not certain. The CDR3 covers 14 residues. CDR1 is SNHLY, CDR2 FYNNEI, per germline. The ends were cut back, 3 bases at V and 2 bases at J, with 11 bases in the middle. For the CDR3, the DNA is TGTGCCAGCAGTGATCGGGCCGCGACCTACGAGCAGTACTTC. Protein sequence: CASSDRAATYEQYF.

This rearrangement joins TRBV4-2 to TRBJ1-1; D gene uncertain. The CDR3 is made up of 15 amino acids. Deletions cut 4 bases from V and 0 bases from J, with 12 bases between. The germline gives CDR1 LGHNA, CDR2 YNFKEQ. The CDR3 spells CASSRGESMNTEAFF. In DNA, the CDR3 is TGTGCCAGCAGCCGAGGTGAAAGCATGAACACTGAAGCTTTCTTT.

V gene TRBV30 combines with J gene TRBJ1-2; no clear D. Germline CDR1 and CDR2: GTSNPN and SVGIG (reference sequence). CDR3 size: 12 residues. V was cut by 4 bases and J by 4 bases, with 10 bases left in between. The CDR3 loop is CAWTAGSYGYTF. CDR3 coding DNA: TGTGCCTGGACAGCCGGGAGCTATGGCTACACCTTC.

In its sample, this clone was seen once. This chain uses TRBV30 with TRBJ2-1; 13 positions agree with TRBD2. Germline CDR1 reads GTSNPN; CDR2 reads SVGIG (reference sequence). Germline trimming cut 2 bases from V and 7 bases from J; bases unmatched to any gene: 5. The CDR3 extends over 15 amino acids. The CDR3 loop reads CAWSRGLAGANEQFF. The CDR3, as DNA: TGTGCCTGGAGTAGAGGACTAGCGGGAGCGAATGAGCAGTTCTTC.

V is TRBV6-5 and J is TRBJ2-7; a possible D gene is TRBD2 (6 bases). The CDR3 sequence is 16 residues long. V lost 2 bases to trimming and J lost 3 bases, with 17 bases between them. Germline-derived CDR1 and CDR2 are MNHEY and SVGAGI. The chain's CDR3 is CASSYTTGSRGYEQYF. The DNA of the CDR3 is TGTGCCAGCAGTTACACTACCGGGAGCCGGGGCTACGAGCAGTACTTC.

The V gene is TRBV5-1, the J gene TRBJ1-1; 10 bases fit TRBD1. Germline CDR1 and CDR2: SGHRS and YFSETQ. The CDR3 consists of 15 residues. Trimming removed 1 base from V and 4 bases from J; junction bases left unmatched: 4. The CDR3 nucleotides read TGCGCCAGCAGCTTGTTGGGACAGGGGACCACTGAAGCTTTCTTT. This encodes CASSLLGQGTTEAFF.

This clone was seen a few times. V and J are TRBV4-2 and TRBJ2-7; TRBD1 might be the D (6 bases). Germline V gene data show CDR1 as LGHNA and CDR2 as YNFKEQ. V was cut by 0 bases and J by 2 bases, with 14 bases left in between. The CDR3 is 16 residues long. The DNA of the CDR3 is TGTGCCAGCAGCCAAGATACGACAGGAGACCCCTACGAGCAGTACTTC. As protein: CASSQDTTGDPYEQYF.

The chain links TRBV30 to TRBJ2-1; D not resolved. The CDR3 sequence is 13 residues long. The V end lost 7 bases, the J end lost 9 bases, and 19 bases lay between the germline ends. Germline values: CDR1 GTSNPN, CDR2 SVGIG (reference sequence). This chain's CDR3 is CASDPGPTGEQFF. In DNA form, the CDR3 reads TGTGCCTCCGACCCAGGACCAACGGGTGAGCAGTTCTTC.

The chain is built from TRBV2 and TRBJ2-5; TRBD1 matches 12 bases. J lost 4 bases, V lost 8 bases, and 8 bases had no gene match. From germline, CDR1 is SNHLY and CDR2 FYNNEI. CDR3 length equals 15 residues. The CDR3 DNA sequence: TGTGCCAGCGGACCGGGACAGGGGGCTCGAGAGACCCAGTACTTC. Residues: CASGPGQGARETQYF.

This clone appeared a few times. The chain couples TRBV9 to TRBJ1-5, with D maybe TRBD1 (6 bases). CDR3 length: 13 amino acids. Trimming took 3 bases from V and 6 from J, leaving 10 bases between them. CDR1 is SGDLS and CDR2 is YYNGEE in the germline V gene. This chain's CDR3 is CASSEQGGQPQHF. The CDR3 nucleotides read TGTGCCAGCAGCGAACAGGGCGGTCAGCCCCAGCATTTT.

This clone has just a few counts. J is TRBJ2-1 and V is TRBV9; D possibly uses TRBD1 or TRBD2 (6 bases each). The CDR3 runs to 14 residues. V lost 2 bases and J 8 bases, leaving 14 bases between the germline ends. Per the germline V gene, CDR1 is SGDLS and CDR2 is YYNGEE. The CDR3 is CASSVVTGGDEQFF. As DNA, the CDR3 is TGTGCCAGCAGCGTCGTGACAGGAGGGGATGAGCAGTTCTTC.

This sequence joins TRBV10-3 and TRBJ2-7; 10 bases agree with TRBD1. Germline V gives CDR1 ENHRY, CDR2 SYGVKD. V lost 7 bases and J lost 5; bases outside the gene matches: 5. The CDR3 loop spans 13 amino acids. This chain's CDR3 is CAITGTGVDEQYF. The CDR3 DNA reads as TGTGCCATCACGGGGACAGGGGTGGACGAGCAGTACTTC.